The clone carrying this T cell receptor beta chain was found a few times. The target antigen is unknown. Only patients with CD8+CD57+ cell expansion on flow cytometry were chosen for sequencing. The data were taken from a study of CD8+CD57+ T cells in acquired aplastic anemia. Study summary: Sorted CD4+ plus CD8+ cells gave DNA averaging around 3 ug.

The TCR beta profiling, which covered VDJ combination and CDR3 sequence, was carried out using genomic DNA as the template. In TCRdb, the reads were re-called with MiXCR into one record per CDR3 protein. The data show under 500,000 distinct CDR3 sequences, approximately 33% seen once. Study results and caveats: Patients and controls were found to share twenty-nine CD8+ CDR3 sequences.

This clonotype was obtained from a human donor with aplastic anemia. The source material was sorted CD4+, CD8+, or CD8+CD57+ T cells (not recorded which) from PBMCs.

CDR3 protein: CARINSPDPSYHGYTF. In DNA form, the CDR3 reads TGCGCCAGGATTAATTCGCCGGATCCGTCGTATCATGGCTACACCTTC. The chain couples TRBV4-3 to TRBJ1-2; D call uncertain. V dropped 9 bases and J dropped 6 bases, with 26 bases sitting between them. This CDR3 region has 16 residues. Germline lookup yields CDR1 LGHNA and CDR2 YSLEER.